This T cell receptor beta chain was sequenced for a study of chemoradiotherapy in HPV16-positive cancers. Repertoires were sampled repeatedly during chemoradiotherapy. Trimming took 5 bases from V and 4 from J, leaving 11 bases between them. Germline assignment: CDR1 SEHNR and CDR2 FQNEAQ (reference sequence). This CDR3 is 13 amino acids long. This table comes from immunoSEQ multiplex PCR, and its TCRdb copy is limited to in-frame clones, with some not included. The data contain some 2,000 clones, approximately 90% of them singletons. This clonotype was sampled from a human donor with HPV-associated anogenital cancer. Specimen: tumor tissue, collected from a patient who underwent chemoradiotherapy. V gene TRBV7-9 combines with J gene TRBJ1-2, with TRBD1 as a possible D gene (5 bases). DNA of the CDR3: TGTGCCAGCAGCGTGACACAGGCCTATGGCTACACCTTC. Translated, it gives CASSVTQAYGYTF.